The sequence of this T cell receptor (beta chain) was determined in a study of cytomegalovirus exposure and HLA in healthy donors. Remarks on this clone: Its antigen is not identified.

With 2 bases removed from V and 0 bases from J, the gap between germline ends came to 7 bases. This CDR3 is 14 amino acids long. Germline values: CDR1 MNHEY, CDR2 SVGAGI. Broader study findings: HLA alleles were associated with roughly 17,000 TCR beta sequences in a later analysis at 0.05 false discovery rate. Researchers reported in a later analysis that a missense DCLRE1C variant was tied to TCR beta V- and J-gene trimming. By a later analysis, the bulk of CMV-associated TCR beta chains appeared HLA-restricted.

The primer mix had 60 Vbeta and 13 Jbeta primers. Data came from immunoSEQ multiplex PCR; TCRdb stores just in-frame clones and leaves some out. The sample has under 200,000 clones, more than 80% seen once. Sequenced sample: PBMCs. The source of this sequence is a woman aged 45-59 years in good health and CMV-seropositive. The V call is TRBV6-5, the J call TRBJ1-1; D is unresolved. CDR3 in amino acids: CASSYSTVNTEAFF. The CDR3 nucleotides read TGTGCCAGCAGTTACAGTACAGTGAACACTGAAGCTTTCTTT.